The 8 T cell receptor beta chains below were found in one sample sequenced in a study of a mutant IDH1 vaccine in newly diagnosed glioma. These TCRs are of unknown antigen specificity. Sample time point: week 47, end of study. The study gave 300 ug of mutant IDH1 20-mer peptide per vaccine dose, with topical imiquimod. Generated by immunoSEQ multiplex PCR, the TCRdb table keeps only in-frame clones and is missing some. There are about 67,000 clones in the sample; roughly 87% occur only once, and under 4.5% lies in the top ten. Sequences were derived from PBMCs, sampled from a glioma patient whose treatment included an IDH1 peptide vaccine. Source of these receptors: a man aged 25 to 40 with glioma.

The chain has TRBV14 and TRBJ2-1, with 12 bases identical to TRBD2. This CDR3 has 18 residues. The V and J ends lost 1 base and 8 bases, in that order; junction bases with no gene match: 12. Germline V gene data show CDR1 as SGHDN and CDR2 as FVKESK. The DNA of the CDR3 is TGTGCCAGCAGCCAAGCGGGTGGTGTCGGACTAGCGGGGTATGAGCAGTTCTTC. Residues: CASSQAGGVGLAGYEQFF.

The chain carries TRBV5-1 and TRBJ1-3; no clear D gene. The CDR3 extends over 14 amino acids. CDR1 is SGHRS and CDR2 is YFSETQ in the germline V gene. Deletions cut 2 bases from V and 3 bases from J, with 9 bases between. The CDR3 sequence is CASSFGRDGNTIYF. For the CDR3, the DNA is TGCGCCAGCAGCTTTGGTAGGGATGGAAACACCATATATTTT.

The chain carries TRBV30 and TRBJ1-3; D is undetermined. The CDR3 is 13 residues long. Germline CDR1 and CDR2: GTSNPN and SVGIG (reference sequence). Trimming took off 0 bases at V and 3 bases at J, with 6 bases between the two ends. The CDR3 here is CAWSVYNGNTIYF. DNA of the CDR3: TGTGCCTGGAGTGTTTATAATGGAAACACCATATATTTT.

The genes are TRBV6-6 and TRBJ1-5; D perhaps matches TRBD1 (6 bases). Germline V CDR1 and CDR2: MNHNY, SVGAGI (reference sequence). V was cut by 0 bases and J by 6 bases, with 12 bases left in between. This CDR3 is built from 15 residues. CDR3 loop: CASSYSDRPGQPQHF. In DNA, the CDR3 is TGTGCCAGCAGTTACTCAGACAGGCCTGGTCAGCCCCAGCATTTT.

V and J are TRBV7-8 and TRBJ2-3; maybe TRBD2 (5 bases). V was cut by 5 bases and J by 8 bases, with 14 bases left in between. CDR3 length equals 13 residues. Germline CDR1 is SGHVS and CDR2 is FQNEAQ. The CDR3 is CASSLEGRATQYF. CDR3 sequence (DNA): TGTGCCAGCAGCCTCGAGGGCCGGGCTACGCAGTATTTT. Combining the CDR3 with reference TRBV7-8 and TRBJ2-3 gives the whole variable domain GAGVSQSPRYKVAKRGQDVALRCDPISGHVSLFWYQQALGQGPEFLTYFQNEAQLDKSGLPSDRFFAERPEGSVSTLKIQRTQQEDSAVYLCASSLEGRATQYFGPGTRLTVL.

The V call is TRBV2, the J call TRBJ2-1, with 8 bases aligning to TRBD1. The V segment lost 5 bases and the J segment 4 bases; nucleotides outside the gene matches: 7. In germline, CDR1 is SNHLY, CDR2 FYNNEI. The CDR3 loop spans 15 amino acids. The CDR3 loop reads CASSQRDRRYNEQFF. Here the CDR3 DNA reads TGTGCCAGCAGTCAACGGGACAGGCGTTACAATGAGCAGTTCTTC.

This chain connects TRBV10-3 to TRBJ1-1; 7 bases are shared with TRBD1. This CDR3 spans 17 amino acids. CDR1 is ENHRY, CDR2 SYGVKD, per germline. The trim removed 5 bases at V and 7 bases at J, leaving 19 bases unmatched. CDR3: CAISSLRPGQTKNEAFF. DNA for the CDR3: TGTGCCATCAGTAGTCTCCGACCGGGACAGACGAAAAATGAAGCTTTCTTT.

The gene calls are TRBV6-5 and TRBJ2-1, with 7 bases that match TRBD1. The CDR3 length is 15 residues. V shed 7 bases, J shed 2 bases, and the junction held 8 bases outside the gene matches. CDR1 is MNHEY and CDR2 is SVGAGI in the germline V gene. The CDR3 reads CASKDRALPYNEQFF. The CDR3 DNA sequence: TGTGCCAGCAAAGACAGGGCCCTTCCCTACAATGAGCAGTTCTTC.